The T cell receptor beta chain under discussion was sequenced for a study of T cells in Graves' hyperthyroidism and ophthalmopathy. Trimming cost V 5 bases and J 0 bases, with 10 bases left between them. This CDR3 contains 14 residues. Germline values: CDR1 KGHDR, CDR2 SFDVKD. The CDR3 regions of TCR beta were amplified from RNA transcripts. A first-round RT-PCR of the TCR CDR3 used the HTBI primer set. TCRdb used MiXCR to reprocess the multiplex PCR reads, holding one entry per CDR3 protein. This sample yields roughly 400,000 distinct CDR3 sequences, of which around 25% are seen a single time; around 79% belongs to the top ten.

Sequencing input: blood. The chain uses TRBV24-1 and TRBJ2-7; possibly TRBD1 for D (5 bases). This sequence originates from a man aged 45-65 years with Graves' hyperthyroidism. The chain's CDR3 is CATSGSGSSYEQYF. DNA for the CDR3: TGTGCCACCAGTGGTTCAGGGTCCTCCTACGAGCAGTACTTC.